The 25 T cell receptor beta chains below were found in one sample sequenced in a study of T-cell memory formation after mild COVID-19. One entry per CDR3 protein results from TCRdb running MiXCR on the 5' RACE reads. Counted here are some 270,000 distinct CDR3 sequences, 15% occurring once; the ten biggest clones make up 2.1%. The sequencing sample was made of PBMCs or a T cell subset sorted from them (not recorded which). Every receptor here comes from an adult woman who had mild COVID-19 (a few samples of this study predate the infection). Cell type and time point are not known.

The chain uses TRBV5-4 and TRBJ1-1; the D is unclear. The CDR3 has 15 amino acids. Germline V CDR1 and CDR2: SGHNT, YYREEE (reference sequence). V was trimmed by 4 bases and J by 5 bases, leaving 18 bases between them. CDR3 DNA: TGTGCCAGCAGCCCGGGTGGCGGGGAGTGGACTGAAGCTTTCTTT. It yields the protein CASSPGGGEWTEAFF.

This clonotype was observed a handful of times. The chain couples TRBV27 to TRBJ1-5; D unresolved. Germline assignment: CDR1 MNHEY and CDR2 SMNVEV (reference sequence). V lost 3 bases and J 4 bases, leaving 13 bases between the germline ends. The CDR3 is 15 amino acids. In DNA form, the CDR3 reads TGTGCCAGCAGTTTTGGCGGACCAGCGAATCAGCCCCAGCATTTT. Its translation is CASSFGGPANQPQHF.

The rearrangement uses TRBV12-3 or TRBV12-4 and TRBJ2-2, with a tentative D call TRBD2 (5 bases). Trimming pared 5 bases from V and 4 bases from J, leaving 8 bases between. The CDR3 contains 13 residues. The CDR3 DNA reads as TGTGCCAGCAGTGGAGGCGTCACCGGGGAGCTGTTTTTT. Encoded protein: CASSGGVTGELFF.

The rearrangement joins TRBV7-9 to TRBJ1-4; D possibly corresponds to TRBD1 (5 bases). V shed 5 bases and J shed 4 bases, with 11 bases lying between them. This CDR3 is built from 14 residues. The V gene's germline CDR1 is SEHNR and CDR2 FQNEAQ (reference sequence). Here the CDR3 DNA reads TGTGCCAGCAGCGCGGGGCCTCTTAATGAAAAACTGTTTTTT. Translation gives CASSAGPLNEKLFF.

This clonotype showed up just a few times. V and J are TRBV6-2 or TRBV6-3 and TRBJ2-4; 10 nucleotides match TRBD2. The CDR3 is 14 residues long. Germline loops: CDR1 MNHEY, CDR2 SVGEGT. Losses at the gene ends were 7 bases for V and 4 bases for J; bases not matched to a gene: 4. The CDR3 here is CASTQTSGKNIQYF. The CDR3 coding sequence is TGTGCCAGCACCCAGACTAGCGGGAAAAACATTCAGTACTTC.

This clonotype was picked up many times. This CDR3 is CASSGLAGPHSYNEQFF. CDR3 sequence (DNA): TGTGCCAGCAGTGGACTAGCGGGTCCTCACTCCTACAATGAGCAGTTCTTC. V is TRBV6-2 or TRBV6-3 and J is TRBJ2-1; 11 bases line up with TRBD2. Germline V gene data show CDR1 as MNHEY and CDR2 as SVGEGT. After removal of 5 bases from V and 0 bases from J, the junction contained 6 bases not matched to a gene. This CDR3 comprises 17 residues.

This clonotype appeared many times. The V gene is TRBV20-1, the J gene TRBJ1-6; 12 bases agree with TRBD1. Unmatched junction bases numbered 9, after V lost 6 bases and J lost 6 bases. Germline CDR1 and CDR2: DFQATT and SNEGSKA (reference sequence). The CDR3 is 16 residues long. The CDR3 loop reads CSAPGGTGGSNSPLHF. The DNA for the CDR3 is TGCAGTGCCCCGGGAGGGACAGGGGGCAGTAATTCACCCCTCCACTTT.

V gene TRBV2 combines with J gene TRBJ1-1; TRBD1 is a possible D gene (6 bases). CDR3 length: 14 residues. The germline CDR1 and CDR2 sequences are SNHLY and FYNNEI. Trimming stripped 7 bases from V and 1 base from J, with 13 bases between. The CDR3 nucleotides are TGTGCCAGCAAGAGTTTACAGGGGAACACTGAAGCTTTCTTT. This sequence encodes CASKSLQGNTEAFF.

In this sample, this clonotype turned up a few times. The chain employs TRBV5-1 and TRBJ1-1; D call uncertain. Trimming removed 1 base at V and 1 base at J, with 11 bases between. This CDR3 spans 15 amino acids. The germline CDR1 and CDR2 sequences are SGHRS and YFSETQ. The CDR3 here is CASSLHTQSNTEAFF. The CDR3 DNA is TGCGCCAGCAGCTTGCACACACAGTCGAACACTGAAGCTTTCTTT.

The gene calls are TRBV5-5 and TRBJ2-5; D might be TRBD2 (6 bases). The germline V and J ends were trimmed by 2 bases and 5 bases, with 16 bases remaining between them. From germline, CDR1 is SGHKS and CDR2 YYEKEE (reference sequence). CDR3 length: 15 residues. CDR3 in amino acids: CASSFGTVGRETQYF. In DNA form, the CDR3 reads TGTGCCAGCAGCTTCGGAACAGTTGGGAGGGAGACCCAGTACTTC.

This clonotype was counted between two and nine times. V is TRBV4-1 and J is TRBJ2-3, with a tentative D call TRBD1 (5 bases). The CDR3 totals 15 residues. Germline V gene sequence: CDR1 MGHRA, CDR2 YSYEKL. Deletions cut 3 bases from V and 6 bases from J, with 16 bases between. CDR3 nucleotide sequence: TGCGCCAGCAGCCATGCAGGGTATCGTTTGGATACGCAGTATTTT. Translation: CASSHAGYRLDTQYF.

The sample holds a few counts of this clonotype. This sequence joins TRBV7-2 and TRBJ2-7, with D maybe TRBD1 (7 bases). Germline V CDR1 and CDR2: SGHTA, FQGNSA. V lost 5 bases, J lost 4 bases, and 15 bases lay in between. The CDR3 is made up of 14 amino acids. CDR3 sequence: CASSKGAGLYEQYF. CDR3 sequence (DNA): TGTGCCAGCAGCAAGGGGGCGGGACTGTACGAGCAGTACTTC.

This clonotype was seen only a few times. The CDR3 DNA follows: TGTGCCAGCAGTTCTGGGAGGGCCCCTAATGAGCAGTTCTTC. Its translation: CASSSGRAPNEQFF. The genes are TRBV27 and TRBJ2-1; 7 nucleotides line up with TRBD2. The CDR3 contains 14 residues. Germline-derived CDR1 and CDR2 are MNHEY and SMNVEV (reference sequence). V was pared by 4 bases and J by 7 bases, with 7 bases of the junction left unmatched.

V is TRBV4-3 and J is TRBJ2-7, with 8 positions matching TRBD2. The V segment lost 1 base and the J segment 3 bases; nucleotides outside the gene matches: 8. Germline CDR1 and CDR2: LGHNA and YSLEER. The CDR3 is 16 amino acids. The CDR3 sequence: CASSQGLAGSVYEQYF. CDR3 in DNA: TGCGCCAGCAGCCAAGGTCTAGCGGGTTCAGTCTACGAGCAGTACTTC.

The CDR3 region is CASSPLTDRGAEAFF. CDR3 sequence (DNA): TGTGCCAGCAGCCCTCTAACGGACAGGGGAGCCGAAGCTTTCTTT. The chain carries TRBV6-6 and TRBJ1-1, with TRBD1 matching 9 bases. With 6 bases clipped from V and 8 bases from J, the junction kept 13 bases outside the gene matches. CDR1 is MNHNY and CDR2 is SVGAGI in the germline V gene (reference sequence). The CDR3 extends over 15 amino acids.

This clonotype appeared once. The chain recombines TRBV4-2 with TRBJ2-1; D is possibly TRBD1 (5 bases). CDR1 is LGHNA and CDR2 is YNFKEQ in the germline V gene. Between the trimmed V and J ends, which lost 0 bases and 0 bases, there was a span of 9 bases. The CDR3 spans 16 residues. The CDR3, as DNA: TGTGCCAGCAGCCAAGAGGACACGAACTCCTACAATGAGCAGTTCTTC. Its protein product is CASSQEDTNSYNEQFF.

V is TRBV2 and J is TRBJ2-3; 8 bases fit TRBD2. The CDR3 contains 15 residues. In germline, CDR1 is SNHLY, CDR2 FYNNEI. With 5 bases clipped from V and 1 base from J, the junction kept 5 bases outside the gene matches. In DNA form, the CDR3 reads TGTGCCAGCAGTCATAGCGGGACACGCACAGATACGCAGTATTTT. It yields the protein CASSHSGTRTDTQYF.

The V call is TRBV4-1, the J call TRBJ2-1, with D perhaps TRBD1 (5 bases). This CDR3 contains 15 residues. With 4 bases removed from V and 2 bases from J, the gap between germline ends came to 12 bases. In germline, CDR1 is MGHRA, CDR2 YSYEKL. CDR3 DNA sequence: TGCGCCAGCAGCCGCAGGGTGGGGCCCTACAATGAGCAGTTCTTC. Protein product: CASSRRVGPYNEQFF.

This clonotype was counted only a few times. The J gene is TRBJ1-1, the V gene TRBV29-1; D unresolved. V gave up 8 bases and J gave up 1 base, with 8 bases separating them. This CDR3 has 11 residues. Germline loops: CDR1 SQVTM, CDR2 ANQGSEA. The CDR3 reads CSPGPNTEAFF. The CDR3 bases are TGCAGCCCTGGCCCGAACACTGAAGCTTTCTTT.

The chain recombines TRBV7-2 with TRBJ2-1; D is unclear. The V end was cut by 0 bases, the J end by 6 bases, with 9 bases between. This CDR3 region has 14 residues. Germline V gene data show CDR1 as SGHTA and CDR2 as FQGNSA. CDR3 residues: CASSLAPDPNEQFF. CDR3 in DNA: TGTGCCAGCAGCTTAGCGCCTGACCCCAATGAGCAGTTCTTC.

The chain recombines TRBV7-6 with TRBJ1-5; tentative D call: TRBD1 (5 bases). V dropped 3 bases and J dropped 0 bases, with 12 bases sitting between them. The germline CDR1 and CDR2 sequences are SGHVS and FNYEAQ. There are 16 residues in the CDR3. In DNA, the CDR3 is TGTGCCAGCAGCTTCACAGGCCCCAATAGCAATCAGCCCCAGCATTTT. This translates into CASSFTGPNSNQPQHF.

The J gene is TRBJ2-5, the V gene TRBV5-1; a possible D gene is TRBD1 (6 bases). From germline, CDR1 is SGHRS and CDR2 YFSETQ. The CDR3 totals 14 residues. V lost 6 bases and J 5 bases, leaving 17 bases between the germline ends. The CDR3 sequence: CASKRQGLVETQYF. The DNA for the CDR3 is TGCGCCAGCAAAAGGCAGGGGTTGGTGGAGACCCAGTACTTC.

There are a few counts of this clonotype. J is TRBJ2-2 and V is TRBV12-3 or TRBV12-4, with D perhaps assigned TRBD1 or TRBD2 (5 bases each). There are 16 residues in the CDR3. V lost 6 bases to trimming and J lost 4 bases, with 18 bases between them. CDR3 nucleotides: TGTGCCAGCAGGCCTCAGGGCCTCCGGGGCACCGGGGAGCTGTTTTTT. This sequence encodes CASRPQGLRGTGELFF.

This clonotype occurred a few times. The V and J genes are TRBV20-1 and TRBJ1-5; D possibly corresponds to TRBD1 (5 bases). The V end lost 3 bases, the J end lost 6 bases, and 12 bases lay between the germline ends. The CDR3 length is 13 residues. Germline loops: CDR1 DFQATT, CDR2 SNEGSKA (reference sequence). The CDR3 loop is CSASLLRGQPQHF. In DNA, the CDR3 is TGCAGTGCTAGTCTTTTGAGGGGTCAGCCCCAGCATTTT.

The CDR3 DNA reads TGCGCCAGCAGCCAATGGACAGCTAGCTCCTACAATGAGCAGTTCTTC. Amino acid sequence: CASSQWTASSYNEQFF. The chain links TRBV4-1 to TRBJ2-1, with D perhaps matching TRBD1 (6 bases). Germline CDR1 is MGHRA and CDR2 is YSYEKL. V gave up 2 bases and J gave up 0 bases, with 11 bases separating them. The CDR3 has 16 residues.